A single sample gave rise to the 6 T cell receptor beta chains below, sequenced in a study of T cell repertoires in cytomegalovirus infection. Antigens for these TCRs are unknown. TCRdb re-derived calls from the reads in MiXCR, one entry per CDR3 protein. The data contain about 890,000 distinct CDR3 sequences, less than 35% of them seen just once; the ten biggest clones take up about an eighth. Here the sequenced sample was cultured CD8+ T cells from PBMCs, taken from culture after CMV antigen stimulation. Receptors were obtained from a human donor in good health (CMV status not recorded). Some clones in this sample may be carry-over from other donors' samples.

The sample holds a few counts of this clonotype. This chain uses TRBV12-5 with TRBJ1-1, with D unclear. The length of the CDR3 is 17 residues. Germline V gene lookup returns CDR1 LGHNT and CDR2 FRNRAP. Trimming shortened V by 2 bases and J by 4 bases, and 20 bases separated the two germline ends. The CDR3 protein is CASGLLPAPAATTEAFF. The CDR3 DNA follows: TGTGCTAGTGGTTTGCTTCCGGCCCCCGCGGCCACCACTGAAGCTTTCTTT.

This clonotype showed up just a few times. The chain has TRBV28 and TRBJ2-1; TRBD1 aligns across 11 bases. Germline V gene data show CDR1 as MDHEN and CDR2 as SYDVKM. Germline trimming cut 5 bases from V and 7 bases from J; bases unmatched to any gene: 10. The CDR3 runs to 16 residues. The CDR3 spells CASSAMGGQGENEQFF. The CDR3 bases are TGTGCCAGCAGTGCCATGGGGGGACAGGGGGAAAATGAGCAGTTCTTC.

This clonotype was observed a handful of times. The V call is TRBV4-2, the J call TRBJ2-7; D tentatively fits TRBD1 or TRBD2 (5 bases each). Germline V gene sequence: CDR1 LGHNA, CDR2 YNFKEQ. The CDR3 has 13 residues. V dropped 4 bases and J dropped 6 bases, with 13 bases sitting between them. CDR3 residues: CASSPLVGAEQYF. CDR3 DNA: TGTGCCAGCAGCCCCCTAGTCGGGGCCGAGCAGTACTTC.

The rearrangement joins TRBV4-3 to TRBJ2-1; TRBD2 agrees at 9 bases. CDR1 and CDR2 (germline): LGHNA, YSLEER. The V and J ends lost 0 bases and 5 bases, in that order; junction bases with no gene match: 17. The length of the CDR3 is 20 residues. As DNA, the CDR3 is TGCGCCAGCAGCCAAGAAGAAAAGTGGGTCGTAGCGGGGGCCGACAATGAGCAGTTCTTC. Protein product: CASSQEEKWVVAGADNEQFF.

The chain couples TRBV7-6 to TRBJ1-4; 8 nucleotides line up with TRBD1. The trim removed 5 bases at V and 3 bases at J, leaving 17 bases unmatched. Germline V gene sequence: CDR1 SGHVS, CDR2 FNYEAQ. The CDR3 runs to 19 residues. The CDR3 protein is CASSARQGRGFRANEKLFF. In nucleotides, the CDR3 is TGTGCCAGCAGCGCCCGACAGGGGCGCGGGTTCCGGGCTAATGAAAAACTGTTTTTT.

The gene calls are TRBV6-2 or TRBV6-3 and TRBJ2-7; D perhaps matches TRBD2 (6 bases). Germline lookup yields CDR1 MNHEY and CDR2 SVGEGT. V was pared by 0 bases and J by 3 bases, with 9 bases between. The CDR3 has 14 residues. CDR3 coding DNA: TGTGCCAGCAGTTACTCGGAGGGAGTCTACGAGCAGTACGTC. Protein: CASSYSEGVYEQYV.